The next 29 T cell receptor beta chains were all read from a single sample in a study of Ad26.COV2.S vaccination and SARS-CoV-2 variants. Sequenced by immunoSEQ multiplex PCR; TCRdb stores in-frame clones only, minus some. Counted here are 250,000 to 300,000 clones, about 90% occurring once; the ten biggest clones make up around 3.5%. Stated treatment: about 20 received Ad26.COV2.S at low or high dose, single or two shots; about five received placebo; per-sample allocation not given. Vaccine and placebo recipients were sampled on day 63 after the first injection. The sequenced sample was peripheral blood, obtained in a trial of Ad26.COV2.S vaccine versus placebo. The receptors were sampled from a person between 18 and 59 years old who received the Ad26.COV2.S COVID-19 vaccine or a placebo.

CDR3 loop: CASTLHRRATYFLTEAFF. The CDR3 DNA reads as TGTGCCAGCACATTACACCGCAGGGCTACCTACTTCCTCACTGAAGCTTTCTTT. The rearrangement joins TRBV27 to TRBJ1-1, with D perhaps TRBD1 (5 bases). The CDR3 extends over 18 amino acids. CDR1 and CDR2 (germline): MNHEY, SMNVEV (reference sequence). The V gene lost 7 bases and the J gene lost 4 bases, with 28 bases spanning the gap.

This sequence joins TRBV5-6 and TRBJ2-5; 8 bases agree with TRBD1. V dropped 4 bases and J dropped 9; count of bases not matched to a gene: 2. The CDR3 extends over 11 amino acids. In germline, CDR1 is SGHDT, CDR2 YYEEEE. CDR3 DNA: TGTGCCAGCAGCCGGGACAGGTCCCAGTACTTC. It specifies CASSRDRSQYF. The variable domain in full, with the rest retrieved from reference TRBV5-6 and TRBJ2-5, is DAGVTQSPTHLIKTRGQQVTLRCSPKSGHDTVSWYQQALGQGPQFIFQYYEEEERQRGNFPDRFSGHQFPNYSSELNVNALLLGDSALYLCASSRDRSQYFGPGTRLLVL.

The CDR3: CASSEMQGYGYTF. CDR3 bases: TGCGCCAGCAGTGAGATGCAGGGCTATGGCTACACCTTC. The chain joins TRBV10-1 to TRBJ1-2; D might be TRBD1 (5 bases). Germline-derived CDR1 and CDR2 are WNHNN and SYGVQD (reference sequence). The CDR3 consists of 13 residues. V lost 2 bases, J lost 4 bases, and 8 bases lay in between.

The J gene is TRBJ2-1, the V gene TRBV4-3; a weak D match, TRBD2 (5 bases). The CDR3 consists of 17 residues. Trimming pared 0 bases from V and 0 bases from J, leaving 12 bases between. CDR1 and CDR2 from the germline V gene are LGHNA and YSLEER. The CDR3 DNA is TGCGCCAGCAGCCAAGATGTCCAGCGGCACTCCTACAATGAGCAGTTCTTC. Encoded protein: CASSQDVQRHSYNEQFF.

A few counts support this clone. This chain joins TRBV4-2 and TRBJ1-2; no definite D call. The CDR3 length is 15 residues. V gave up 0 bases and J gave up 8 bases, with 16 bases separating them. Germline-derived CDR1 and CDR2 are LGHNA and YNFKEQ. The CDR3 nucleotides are TGTGCCAGCAGCCAAGAGCGGGAGCCATTTTTCGGCTACACCTTC. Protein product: CASSQEREPFFGYTF.

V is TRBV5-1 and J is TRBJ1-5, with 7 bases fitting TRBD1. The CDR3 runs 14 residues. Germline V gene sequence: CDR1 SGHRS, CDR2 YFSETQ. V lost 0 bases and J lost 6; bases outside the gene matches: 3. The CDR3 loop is CASSLGQGGQPQHF. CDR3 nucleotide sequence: TGCGCCAGCAGCTTGGGACAGGGTGGTCAGCCCCAGCATTTT.

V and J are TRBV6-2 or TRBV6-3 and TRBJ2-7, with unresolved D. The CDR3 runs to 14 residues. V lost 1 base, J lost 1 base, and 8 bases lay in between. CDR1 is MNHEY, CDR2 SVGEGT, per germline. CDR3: CASSYWTRSYEQYF. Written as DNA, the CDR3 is TGTGCCAGCAGTTACTGGACCCGATCCTACGAGCAGTACTTC.

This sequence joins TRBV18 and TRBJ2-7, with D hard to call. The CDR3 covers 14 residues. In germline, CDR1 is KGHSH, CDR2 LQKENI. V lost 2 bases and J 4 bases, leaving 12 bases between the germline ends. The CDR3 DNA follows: TGTGCCAGCTCACCAGCGTTAGGCTTGTACGAGCAGTACTTC. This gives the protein CASSPALGLYEQYF.

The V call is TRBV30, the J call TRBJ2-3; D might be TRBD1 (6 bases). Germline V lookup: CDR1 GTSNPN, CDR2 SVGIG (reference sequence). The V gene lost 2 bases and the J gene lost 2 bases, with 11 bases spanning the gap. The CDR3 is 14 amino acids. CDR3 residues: CAWSTDSFTDTQYF. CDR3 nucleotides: TGTGCCTGGAGTACGGACAGCTTCACAGATACGCAGTATTTT.

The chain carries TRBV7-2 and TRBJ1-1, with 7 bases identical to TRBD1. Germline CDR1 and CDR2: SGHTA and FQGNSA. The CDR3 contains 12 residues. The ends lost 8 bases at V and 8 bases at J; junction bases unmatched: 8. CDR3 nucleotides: TGTGCCAGCGGTAATTGGGACAGAGAAGCTTTCTTT. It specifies CASGNWDREAFF.

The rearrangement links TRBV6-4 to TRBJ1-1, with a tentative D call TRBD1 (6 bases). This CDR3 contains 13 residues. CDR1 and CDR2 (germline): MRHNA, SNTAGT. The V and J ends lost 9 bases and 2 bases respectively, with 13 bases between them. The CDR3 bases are TGTGCCAGTGCCCCCGGGACAAACACTGAAGCTTTCTTT. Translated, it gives CASAPGTNTEAFF.

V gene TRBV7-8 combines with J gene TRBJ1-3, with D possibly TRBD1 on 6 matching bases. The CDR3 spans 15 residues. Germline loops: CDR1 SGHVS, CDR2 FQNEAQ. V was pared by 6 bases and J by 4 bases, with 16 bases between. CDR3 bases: TGTGCCAGCAGTCCCGGGGGGGCGACGGGAAACACCATATATTTT. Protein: CASSPGGATGNTIYF. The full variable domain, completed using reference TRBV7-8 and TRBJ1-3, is GAGVSQSPRYKVAKRGQDVALRCDPISGHVSLFWYQQALGQGPEFLTYFQNEAQLDKSGLPSDRFFAERPEGSVSTLKIQRTQQEDSAVYLCASSPGGATGNTIYFGEGSWLTVV.

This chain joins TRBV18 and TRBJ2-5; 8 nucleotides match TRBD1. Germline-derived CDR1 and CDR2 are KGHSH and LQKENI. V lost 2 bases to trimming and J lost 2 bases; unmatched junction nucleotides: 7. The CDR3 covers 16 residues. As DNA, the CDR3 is TGTGCCAGCTCACCAAACACAGGGGGAAATCAAGAGACCCAGTACTTC. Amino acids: CASSPNTGGNQETQYF.

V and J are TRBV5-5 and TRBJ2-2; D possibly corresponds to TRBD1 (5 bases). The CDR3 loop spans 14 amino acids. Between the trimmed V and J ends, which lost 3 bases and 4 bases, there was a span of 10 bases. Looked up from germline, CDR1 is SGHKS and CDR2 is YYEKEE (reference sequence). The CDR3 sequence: CASSYTGLTGELFF. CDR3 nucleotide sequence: TGTGCCAGCAGCTATACAGGCCTCACCGGGGAGCTGTTTTTT.

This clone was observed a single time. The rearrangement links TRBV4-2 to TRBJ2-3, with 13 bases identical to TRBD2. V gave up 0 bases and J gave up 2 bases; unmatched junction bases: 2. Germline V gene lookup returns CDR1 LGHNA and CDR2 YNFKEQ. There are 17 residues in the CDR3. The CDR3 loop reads CASSQETSGGATDTQYF. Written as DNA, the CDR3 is TGTGCCAGCAGCCAAGAAACTAGCGGGGGGGCCACAGATACGCAGTATTTT.

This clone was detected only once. The CDR3 loop is CATSREGTGILNTEAFF. As DNA, the CDR3 is TGTGCCACCAGCAGAGAAGGGACAGGGATTTTGAACACTGAAGCTTTCTTT. J is TRBJ1-1 and V is TRBV15, with 9 nucleotides matching TRBD1. With V trimmed by 0 bases and J by 0 bases, 5 bases remained unmatched. This CDR3 has 17 amino acids. The germline V gene encodes CDR1 LNHNV and CDR2 YYDKDF (reference sequence). Based on the CDR3 plus reference TRBV15 and TRBJ1-1, the full variable domain is DAMVIQNPRYQVTQFGKPVTLSCSQTLNHNVMYWYQQKSSQAPKLLFHYYDKDFNNEADTPDNFQSRRPNTSFCFLDIRSPGLGDTAMYLCATSREGTGILNTEAFFGQGTRLTVV.

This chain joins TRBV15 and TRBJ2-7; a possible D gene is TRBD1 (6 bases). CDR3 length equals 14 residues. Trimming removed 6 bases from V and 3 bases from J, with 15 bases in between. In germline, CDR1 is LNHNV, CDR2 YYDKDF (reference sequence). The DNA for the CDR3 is TGTGCCACCAGTAAAACAGGGAAATACTACGAGCAGTACTTC. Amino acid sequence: CATSKTGKYYEQYF.

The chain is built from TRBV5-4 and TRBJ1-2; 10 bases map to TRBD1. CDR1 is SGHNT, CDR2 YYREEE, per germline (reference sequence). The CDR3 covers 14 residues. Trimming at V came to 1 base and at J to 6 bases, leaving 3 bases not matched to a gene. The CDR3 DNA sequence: TGTGCCAGCAGCTTGTCTGGGACAGGGGATGGCTACACCTTC. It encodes CASSLSGTGDGYTF.

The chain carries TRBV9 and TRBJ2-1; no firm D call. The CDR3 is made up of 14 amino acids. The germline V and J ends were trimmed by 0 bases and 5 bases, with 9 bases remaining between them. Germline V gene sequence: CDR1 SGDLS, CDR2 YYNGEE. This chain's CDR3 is CASSVGSRDNEQFF. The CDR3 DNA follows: TGTGCCAGCAGCGTAGGTTCCCGTGACAATGAGCAGTTCTTC.

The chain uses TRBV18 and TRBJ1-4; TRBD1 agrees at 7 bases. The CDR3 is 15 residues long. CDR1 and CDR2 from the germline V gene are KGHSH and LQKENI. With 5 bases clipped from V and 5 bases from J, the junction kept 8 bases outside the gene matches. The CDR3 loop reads CASSTGQAINEKLFF. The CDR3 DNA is TGTGCCAGCTCAACAGGACAGGCCATAAATGAAAAACTGTTTTTT.

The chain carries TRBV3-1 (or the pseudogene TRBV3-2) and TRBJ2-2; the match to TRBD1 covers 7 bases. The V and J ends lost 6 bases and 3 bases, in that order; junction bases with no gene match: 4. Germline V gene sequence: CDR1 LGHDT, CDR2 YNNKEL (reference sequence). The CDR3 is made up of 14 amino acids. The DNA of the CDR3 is TGTGCCAGCAGGAGACAGGGCGACACCGGGGAGCTGTTTTTT. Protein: CASRRQGDTGELFF.

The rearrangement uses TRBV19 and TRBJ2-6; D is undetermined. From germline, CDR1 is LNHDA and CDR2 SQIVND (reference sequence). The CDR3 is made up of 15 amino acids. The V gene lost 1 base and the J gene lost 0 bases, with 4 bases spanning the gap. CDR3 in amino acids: CASSIAVSGANVLTF. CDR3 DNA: TGTGCCAGTAGTATAGCCGTCTCTGGGGCCAACGTCCTGACTTTC.

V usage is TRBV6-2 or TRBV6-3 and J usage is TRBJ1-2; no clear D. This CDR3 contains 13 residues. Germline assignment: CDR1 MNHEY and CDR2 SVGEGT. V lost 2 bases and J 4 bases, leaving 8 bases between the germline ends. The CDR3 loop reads CASSYVGSYGYTF. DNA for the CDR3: TGTGCCAGCAGTTACGTGGGGTCCTATGGCTACACCTTC.

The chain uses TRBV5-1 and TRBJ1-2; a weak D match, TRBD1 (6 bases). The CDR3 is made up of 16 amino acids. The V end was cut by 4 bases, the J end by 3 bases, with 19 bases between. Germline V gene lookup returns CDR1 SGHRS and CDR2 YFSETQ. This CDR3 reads CASSGGLRTDDYGYTF. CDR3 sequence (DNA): TGCGCCAGCAGCGGGGGGTTGAGGACAGATGACTATGGCTACACCTTC.

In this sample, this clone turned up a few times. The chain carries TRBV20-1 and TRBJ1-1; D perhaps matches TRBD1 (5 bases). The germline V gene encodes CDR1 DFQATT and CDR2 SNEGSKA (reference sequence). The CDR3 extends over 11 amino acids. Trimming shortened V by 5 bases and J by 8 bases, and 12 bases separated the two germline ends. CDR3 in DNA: TGCAGTGCTCTGGACACAGGAGAAGCTTTCTTT. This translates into CSALDTGEAFF.

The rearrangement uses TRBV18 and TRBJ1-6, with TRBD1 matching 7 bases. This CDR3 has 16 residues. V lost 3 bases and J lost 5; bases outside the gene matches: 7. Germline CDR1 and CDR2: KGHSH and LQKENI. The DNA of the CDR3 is TGTGCCAGCTCACCCGCCTCCGGGACAGATAATTCACCCCTCCACTTT. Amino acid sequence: CASSPASGTDNSPLHF.

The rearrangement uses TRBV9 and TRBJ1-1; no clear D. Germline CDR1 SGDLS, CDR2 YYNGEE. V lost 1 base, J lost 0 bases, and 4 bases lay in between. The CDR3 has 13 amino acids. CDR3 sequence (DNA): TGTGCCAGCAGCGTATTTATGAACACTGAAGCTTTCTTT. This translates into CASSVFMNTEAFF.

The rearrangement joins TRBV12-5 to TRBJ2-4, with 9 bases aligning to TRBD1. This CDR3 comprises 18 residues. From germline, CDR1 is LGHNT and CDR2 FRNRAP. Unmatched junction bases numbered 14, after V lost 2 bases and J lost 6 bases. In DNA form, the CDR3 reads TGTGCTAGTGGTTTGTACTGGGACAGGGAAAATCCCGTAAACATTCAGTACTTC. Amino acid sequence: CASGLYWDRENPVNIQYF.

The CDR3 reads CASSVTLRPGNTIYF. The CDR3 region has the DNA TGTGCCAGTAGTGTCACTCTTCGGCCTGGAAACACCATATATTTT. V usage is TRBV19 and J usage is TRBJ1-3; unclear D gene. CDR1 and CDR2 from the germline V gene are LNHDA and SQIVND (reference sequence). The V gene lost 5 bases and the J gene lost 2 bases, with 13 bases spanning the gap. The CDR3 spans 15 residues.